This T cell receptor beta chain stems from a study of beta chain features in type 1 diabetes. Study-wide findings and caveats: Among all four CD4+ subsets, Type 1 diabetes patients had TCRB CDR3s that were moderately but significantly shorter.

This clone was seen only a few times. Its antigen is not identified. The CDR3 has 14 amino acids. V lost 4 bases to trimming and J lost 1 base, with 10 bases between them. Per the germline V gene, CDR1 is SGHDN and CDR2 is FVKESK. Reverse transcribing all isolated RNA meant expressed TCRB transcripts were sequenced. TCRdb's copy holds only in-frame clones and misses some; the assay was immunoSEQ multiplex PCR. The data hold about 150,000 clones, with around 8% observed a single time. This sequence was found in a woman between 40 and 50 years old with type 1 diabetes. This sequence joins TRBV14 and TRBJ1-1, with a tentative D call TRBD1 (5 bases). The sequencing input was central memory CD4+ T cells from blood. The chain's CDR3 is CASSLIRGNTEAFF. The CDR3 nucleotides are TGTGCCAGCAGCCTTATAAGGGGGAACACTGAAGCTTTCTTT.